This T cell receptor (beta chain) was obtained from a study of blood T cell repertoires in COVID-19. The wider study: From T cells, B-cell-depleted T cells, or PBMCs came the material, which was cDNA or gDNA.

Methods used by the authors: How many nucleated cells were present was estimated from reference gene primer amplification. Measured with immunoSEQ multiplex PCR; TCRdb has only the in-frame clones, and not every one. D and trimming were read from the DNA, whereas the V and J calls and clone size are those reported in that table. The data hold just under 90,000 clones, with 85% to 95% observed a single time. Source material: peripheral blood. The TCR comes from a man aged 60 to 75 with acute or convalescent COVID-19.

The CDR3 region has the DNA TGTGCCAGCAGCCCCGGACTAGCGGGAGCCGGGGAGCTGTTTTTT. It specifies CASSPGLAGAGELFF. This rearrangement joins TRBV7-3 to TRBJ2-2; 13 bases fit TRBD2. Germline V lookup: CDR1 SGHTA, CDR2 FQGTGA. V dropped 5 bases and J dropped 6; count of bases not matched to a gene: 3. The CDR3 is 15 amino acids.